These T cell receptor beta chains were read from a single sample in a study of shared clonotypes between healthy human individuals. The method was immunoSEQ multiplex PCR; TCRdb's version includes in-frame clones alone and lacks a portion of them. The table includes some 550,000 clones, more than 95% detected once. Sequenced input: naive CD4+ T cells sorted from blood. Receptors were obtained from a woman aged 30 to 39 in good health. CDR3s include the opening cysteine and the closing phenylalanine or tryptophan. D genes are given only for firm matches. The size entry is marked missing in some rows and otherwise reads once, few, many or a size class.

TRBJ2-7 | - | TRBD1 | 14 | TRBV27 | CASSFGQGRYEQYF | TGTGCCAGCAGTTTCGGACAGGGGCGATACGAGCAGTACTTC
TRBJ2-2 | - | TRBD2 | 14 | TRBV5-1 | CASSPTGGTGELFF | TGCGCCAGCAGCCCCACGGGGGGCACCGGGGAGCTGTTTTTT
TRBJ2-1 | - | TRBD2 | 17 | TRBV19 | CATQPAGDTQRYNEQFF | TGTGCCACACAACCGGCGGGAGACACCCAGCGCTACAATGAGCAGTTCTTC
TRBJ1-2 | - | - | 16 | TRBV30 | CAWTPGHRGTLYGYTF | TGTGCCTGGACCCCGGGACACCGAGGGACTCTTTATGGCTACACCTTC
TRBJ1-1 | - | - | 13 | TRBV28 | CASSLPGSPEAFF | TGTGCCAGCAGTTTACCGGGGTCCCCTGAAGCTTTCTTT
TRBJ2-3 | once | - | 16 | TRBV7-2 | CASTPGAQWGTDTQYF | TGTGCCAGCACCCCAGGGGCGCAATGGGGGACAGATACGCAGTATTTT
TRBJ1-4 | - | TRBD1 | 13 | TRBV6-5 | CASSADRAEKLFF | TGTGCCAGCAGTGCGGACAGGGCTGAAAAACTGTTTTTT
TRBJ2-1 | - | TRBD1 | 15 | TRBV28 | CASSFQGASYNEQFF | TGTGCCAGCAGTTTTCAGGGGGCGAGCTACAATGAGCAGTTCTTC
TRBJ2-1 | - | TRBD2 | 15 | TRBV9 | CASSVYQGLGHEQFF | TGTGCCAGCAGCGTGTATCAGGGACTAGGACATGAGCAGTTCTTC
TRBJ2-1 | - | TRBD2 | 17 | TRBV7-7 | CASSSGLAGDSYNEQFF | TGTGCCAGCAGCTCGGGACTAGCGGGGGACTCCTACAATGAGCAGTTCTTC
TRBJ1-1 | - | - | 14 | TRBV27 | CASRMRTGNTEAFF | TGTGCCAGCAGAATGAGGACGGGGAACACTGAAGCTTTCTTT
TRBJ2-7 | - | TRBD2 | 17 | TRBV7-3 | CASSTKARTSGPLEQYF | TGTGCCAGCAGCACCAAGGCCAGGACTAGCGGGCCCTTGGAGCAGTACTTC
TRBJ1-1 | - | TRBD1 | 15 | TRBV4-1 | CASSYPGTGYTEAFF | TGCGCCAGCAGCTACCCCGGGACAGGGTACACTGAAGCTTTCTTT
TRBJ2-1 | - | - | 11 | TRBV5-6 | CASSLGNEQFF | TGTGCCAGCAGCTTGGGCAATGAGCAGTTCTTC
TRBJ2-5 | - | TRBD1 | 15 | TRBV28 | CASSSASGGQETQYF | TGTGCCAGCAGTTCGGCCTCAGGGGGCCAAGAGACCCAGTACTTC
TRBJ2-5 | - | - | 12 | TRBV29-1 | CSFSGPPGTQYF | TGCAGCTTTAGCGGACCACCCGGGACCCAGTACTTC
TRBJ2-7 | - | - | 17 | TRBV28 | CASSPLPATTVNYEQYF | TGTGCCAGCAGTCCCCTCCCAGCTACGACAGTAAACTACGAGCAGTACTTC
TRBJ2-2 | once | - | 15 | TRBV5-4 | CASSLQGSTTGELFF | TGTGCCAGCAGCTTACAGGGTTCGACCACCGGGGAGCTGTTTTTT
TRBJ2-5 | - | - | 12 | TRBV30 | CAWSGPRETQYF | TGTGCCTGGAGTGGCCCCCGAGAGACCCAGTACTTC
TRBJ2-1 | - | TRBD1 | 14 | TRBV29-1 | CSVGPGQGHNEQFF | TGCAGCGTAGGACCGGGACAGGGACACAATGAGCAGTTCTTC
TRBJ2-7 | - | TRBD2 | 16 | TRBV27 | CASSLGPAGETYEQYF | TGTGCCAGCAGTTTAGGACCAGCGGGAGAAACCTACGAGCAGTACTTC
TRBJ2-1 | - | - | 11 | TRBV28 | CASQGFNEQFF | TGTGCCAGCCAGGGATTTAATGAGCAGTTCTTC
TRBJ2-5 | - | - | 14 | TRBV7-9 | CASRDQRGAETQYF | TGTGCCAGCAGGGACCAAAGGGGGGCAGAGACCCAGTACTTC
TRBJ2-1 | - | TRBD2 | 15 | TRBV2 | CASSRRTSGRNEQFF | TGTGCCAGCAGCCGCCGGACTAGCGGGCGCAATGAGCAGTTCTTC
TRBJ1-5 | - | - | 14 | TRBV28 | CASGDHGTNQPQHF | TGTGCCAGCGGGGATCACGGAACCAATCAGCCCCAGCATTTT
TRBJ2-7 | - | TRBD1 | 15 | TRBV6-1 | CATRRPTGGWYEQYF | TGTGCCACACGACGCCCGACAGGGGGCTGGTACGAGCAGTACTTC
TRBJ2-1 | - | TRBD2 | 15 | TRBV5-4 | CASSSAGLAGDEQFF | TGTGCCAGCAGCTCAGCCGGACTAGCGGGAGATGAGCAGTTCTTC
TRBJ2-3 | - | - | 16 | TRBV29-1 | CSVRGVGGISTDTQYF | TGCAGCGTGAGGGGAGTTGGGGGAATAAGCACAGATACGCAGTATTTT
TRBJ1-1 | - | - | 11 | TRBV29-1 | CSAGGDTEAFF | TGCAGCGCCGGAGGGGACACTGAAGCTTTCTTT
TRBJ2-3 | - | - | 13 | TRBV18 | CASSRGEADTQYF | TGTGCCAGCTCACGGGGGGAGGCCGATACGCAGTATTTT
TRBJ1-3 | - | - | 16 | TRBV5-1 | CASSLEPGSPGNTIYF | TGCGCCAGCAGCTTGGAACCAGGGAGCCCTGGAAACACCATATATTTT
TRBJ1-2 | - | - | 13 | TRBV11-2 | CASSPAGNSGYTF | TGTGCCAGCAGCCCAGCGGGGAATAGCGGCTACACCTTC
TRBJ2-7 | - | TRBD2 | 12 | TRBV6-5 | CASRRGDYEQYF | TGTGCCAGCAGACGGGGGGATTACGAGCAGTACTTC
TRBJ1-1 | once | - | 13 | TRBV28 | CASIPGQNTEAFF | TGTGCCAGCATCCCGGGACAGAACACTGAAGCTTTCTTT
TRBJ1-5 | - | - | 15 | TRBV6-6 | CASRLGHLAYQPQHF | TGTGCCAGCAGGTTGGGACATCTGGCTTATCAGCCCCAGCATTTT
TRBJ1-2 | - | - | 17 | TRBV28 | CASSKAGAKATNYGYTF | TGTGCCAGCAGTAAAGCGGGAGCTAAAGCTACAAACTATGGCTACACCTTC
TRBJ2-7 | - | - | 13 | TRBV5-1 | CASRPGAIYEQYF | TGCGCCAGCAGACCGGGGGCTATCTACGAGCAGTACTTC
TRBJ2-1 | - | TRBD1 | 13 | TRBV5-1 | CASSASQGNEQFF | TGCGCCAGCAGCGCATCACAGGGGAATGAGCAGTTCTTC
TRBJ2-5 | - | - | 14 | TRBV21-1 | CASTVGTGEETQYF | TGTGCCAGCACCGTCGGGACAGGGGAAGAGACCCAGTACTTC
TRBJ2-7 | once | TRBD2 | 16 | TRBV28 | CASSLKLAGGPYEQYF | TGTGCCAGCAGTTTAAAGTTAGCGGGAGGGCCCTACGAGCAGTACTTC
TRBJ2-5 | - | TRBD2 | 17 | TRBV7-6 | CASSLARTSGTKETQYF | TGTGCCAGCAGCTTAGCGCGGACTAGCGGGACTAAAGAGACCCAGTACTTC
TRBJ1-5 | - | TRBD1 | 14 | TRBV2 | CASRGTGVSQPQHF | TGTGCCAGCAGAGGGACAGGGGTGAGTCAGCCCCAGCATTTT
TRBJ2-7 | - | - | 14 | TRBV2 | CASSGGTPPYEQYF | TGTGCCAGCAGTGGTGGGACACCTCCCTACGAGCAGTACTTC
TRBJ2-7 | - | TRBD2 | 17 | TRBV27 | CASSLARGLADRYEQYF | TGTGCCAGCAGTTTAGCCAGGGGACTAGCGGACCGCTACGAGCAGTACTTC
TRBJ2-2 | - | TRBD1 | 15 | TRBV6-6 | CASSWDRGQAGELFF | TGTGCCAGCAGTTGGGACAGGGGGCAAGCCGGGGAGCTGTTTTTT
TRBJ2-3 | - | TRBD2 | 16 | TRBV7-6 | CASSLLAGVGTDTQYF | TGTGCCAGCAGCTTACTAGCGGGAGTGGGGACAGATACGCAGTATTTT
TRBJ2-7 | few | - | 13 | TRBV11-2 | CASSFRDNQKQYF | TGTGCCAGCAGCTTCCGGGACAACCAAAAGCAGTACTTC
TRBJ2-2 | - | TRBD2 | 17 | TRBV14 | CASSQVTGLAGTGELFF | TGTGCCAGCAGCCAAGTTACGGGACTAGCGGGTACCGGGGAGCTGTTTTTT
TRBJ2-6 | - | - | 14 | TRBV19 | CASSTGSGANVLTF | TGTGCCAGTAGTACAGGGTCCGGGGCCAACGTCCTGACTTTC
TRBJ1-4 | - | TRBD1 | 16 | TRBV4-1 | CASSQEGGTGREKLFF | TGCGCCAGCAGCCAAGAGGGCGGGACAGGGAGGGAAAAACTGTTTTTT
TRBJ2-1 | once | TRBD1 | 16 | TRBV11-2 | CASSDDPGQVNNEQFF | TGTGCCAGCAGCGACGATCCGGGACAGGTAAACAATGAGCAGTTCTTC
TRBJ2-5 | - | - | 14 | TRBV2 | CASRYNEYQETQYF | TGTGCCAGCAGGTATAACGAGTACCAAGAGACCCAGTACTTC
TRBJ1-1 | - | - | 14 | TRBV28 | CASKRVGVNTEAFF | TGTGCCAGCAAAAGGGTCGGAGTGAACACTGAAGCTTTCTTT